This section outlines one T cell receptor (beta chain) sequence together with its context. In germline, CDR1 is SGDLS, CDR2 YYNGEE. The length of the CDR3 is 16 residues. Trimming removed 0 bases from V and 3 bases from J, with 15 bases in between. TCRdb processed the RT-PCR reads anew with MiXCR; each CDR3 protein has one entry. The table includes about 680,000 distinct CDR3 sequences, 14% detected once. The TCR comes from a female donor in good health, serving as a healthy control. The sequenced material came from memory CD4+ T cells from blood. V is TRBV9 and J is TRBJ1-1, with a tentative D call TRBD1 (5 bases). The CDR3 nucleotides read TGTGCCAGCAGCGTAGACTTCGGCAGGGTAGACACTGAAGCTTTCTTT. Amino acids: CASSVDFGRVDTEAFF.